The entry below gives a single TCR beta chain sequence along with its context. These data are taken from a study of shared clonotypes between healthy human individuals. CD4+ cells yielded CD45RA+ naive and CD45RA-negative memory subsets. Profiling relied on immunoSEQ multiplex PCR, and the TCRdb table lists in-frame clones only, not all of them. The sample includes 650,000 to 800,000 clones, around 77% of them seen just once. Unmatched junction bases numbered 14, after V lost 8 bases and J lost 6 bases. CDR1 and CDR2 from the germline V gene are MNHNY and SVGAGI (reference sequence). The CDR3 extends over 15 amino acids.

Sequencing was carried out using memory CD4+ T cells sorted from blood. The subset here: CD45RA-negative fraction. The source is a woman aged 25-40 years in good health. The rearrangement links TRBV6-6 to TRBJ1-2; 8 nucleotides align to TRBD1. CDR3 nucleotides: TGTGCCAGCTGGGGGACAGGAGCCGCTTTCGATGGCTACACCTTC. Translating gives CASWGTGAAFDGYTF.